These T cell receptor beta chains were read from a single sample in a study of T cell repertoires in cytomegalovirus infection. TCRdb fed the reads into MiXCR, producing one record per CDR3 protein. The sample lists about 150,000 distinct CDR3 sequences; around 24% were seen once. Sequenced input: PBMCs. The receptors were gathered from a human donor in good health (CMV status not recorded). Some clones in this sample may be carry-over from other donors' samples. Each CDR3 is given with its conserved first and last residue. The order of the fields is D gene, V gene, J gene, clone size, CDR3 protein, CDR3 DNA. The D gene is left open where the match is weak. Size values are once, few and many counts, or a class for expanded clones, and some rows have none.

D: NA; V: TRBV7-2; J: TRBJ2-7; size: many; CDR3: CASSLGGRRAYEQYF; DNA: TGTGCCAGCAGCTTAGGGGGGAGGAGGGCTTACGAGCAGTACTTC
D: NA; V: TRBV11-2; J: TRBJ1-1; size: NA; CDR3: CASSFGKMNTEAFF; DNA: TGTGCCAGCAGCTTTGGCAAAATGAACACTGAAGCTTTCTTT
D: TRBD1; V: TRBV12-3/TRBV12-4; J: TRBJ1-1; size: NA; CDR3: CASSWTGVAFF; DNA: TGTGCCAGCAGTTGGACAGGGGTGGCTTTCTTT
D: TRBD1; V: TRBV28; J: TRBJ1-1; size: NA; CDR3: CASRIRDRGSLYPEAFF; DNA: TGTGCCAGCAGGATACGGGACAGGGGGAGTTTATATCCTGAAGCTTTCTTT
D: NA; V: TRBV19; J: TRBJ2-5; size: NA; CDR3: CASSIDLETATFQETQYF; DNA: TGTGCCAGTAGTATAGATCTGGAGACAGCGACTTTCCAAGAGACCCAGTACTTC
D: TRBD1; V: TRBV5-1; J: TRBJ1-3; size: NA; CDR3: CASRLGQATSGNTIYF; DNA: TGCGCCAGCAGGTTGGGACAGGCTACCTCTGGAAACACCATATATTTT
D: TRBD2; V: TRBV19; J: TRBJ2-7; size: NA; CDR3: CASSFASGVSYEQYF; DNA: TGTGCCAGTAGTTTCGCTAGCGGCGTCTCCTACGAGCAGTACTTC
D: TRBD2; V: TRBV29-1; J: TRBJ2-1; size: few; CDR3: CSVGTGPPGLGGGEQFF; DNA: TGCAGCGTTGGAACAGGCCCGCCGGGACTAGGGGGTGGAGAGCAGTTCTTC
D: NA; V: TRBV7-9; J: TRBJ2-1; size: NA; CDR3: CASSAPDGVLTRNEQFF; DNA: TGTGCCAGCAGCGCCCCAGATGGGGTTTTGACGCGTAATGAGCAGTTCTTC
D: NA; V: TRBV7-2; J: TRBJ2-5; size: many; CDR3: CASSQHRGETQYF; DNA: TGTGCCAGCAGCCAGCATCGGGGAGAGACCCAGTACTTC
D: TRBD2; V: TRBV27; J: TRBJ2-5; size: NA; CDR3: CASSTGGGAGETQYF; DNA: TGTGCCAGCAGTACCGGGGGGGGCGCAGGAGAGACCCAGTACTTC
D: NA; V: TRBV7-9; J: TRBJ2-7; size: NA; CDR3: CASSGDTTYEQYF; DNA: TGTGCCAGCAGCGGTGATACGACCTACGAGCAGTACTTC
D: TRBD2; V: TRBV7-2; J: TRBJ2-5; size: many; CDR3: CASSLATSGQETQYF; DNA: TGTGCCAGCAGCTTAGCTACTAGCGGGCAAGAGACCCAGTACTTC
D: NA; V: TRBV9; J: TRBJ2-2; size: few; CDR3: CASSVESNTGELFF; DNA: TGTGCCAGCAGCGTAGAATCGAACACCGGGGAGCTGTTTTTT
D: TRBD1; V: TRBV18; J: TRBJ2-1; size: NA; CDR3: CASSRRTGEDNEQFF; DNA: TGTGCCAGCTCACGACGGACAGGGGAAGACAATGAGCAGTTCTTC